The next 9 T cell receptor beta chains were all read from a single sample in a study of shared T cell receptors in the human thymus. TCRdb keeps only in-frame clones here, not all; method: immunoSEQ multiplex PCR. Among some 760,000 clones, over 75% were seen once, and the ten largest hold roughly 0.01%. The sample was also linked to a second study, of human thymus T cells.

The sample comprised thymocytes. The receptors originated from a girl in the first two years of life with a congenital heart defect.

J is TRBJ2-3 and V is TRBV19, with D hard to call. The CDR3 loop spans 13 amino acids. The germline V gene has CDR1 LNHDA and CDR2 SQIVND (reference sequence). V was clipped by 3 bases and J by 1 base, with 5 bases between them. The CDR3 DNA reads TGTGCCAGTAGTATTCGGGGCACAGATACGCAGTATTTT. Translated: CASSIRGTDTQYF.

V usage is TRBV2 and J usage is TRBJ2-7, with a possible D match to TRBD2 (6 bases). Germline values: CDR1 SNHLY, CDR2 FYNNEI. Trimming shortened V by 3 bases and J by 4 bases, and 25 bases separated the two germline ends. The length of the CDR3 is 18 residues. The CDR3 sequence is CASSDRAGSPPPLYEQYF. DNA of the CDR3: TGTGCCAGCAGTGATCGGGCGGGGTCCCCACCCCCATTGTACGAGCAGTACTTC.

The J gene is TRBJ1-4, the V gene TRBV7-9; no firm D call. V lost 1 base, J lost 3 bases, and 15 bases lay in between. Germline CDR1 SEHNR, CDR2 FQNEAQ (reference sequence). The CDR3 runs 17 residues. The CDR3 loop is CASSLDGEIMANEKLFF. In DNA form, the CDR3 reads TGTGCCAGCAGCTTAGATGGGGAGATCATGGCTAATGAAAAACTGTTTTTT. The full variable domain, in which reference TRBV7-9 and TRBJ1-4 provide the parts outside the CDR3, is DTGVSQNPRHKITKRGQNVTFRCDPISEHNRLYWYRQTLGQGPEFLTYFQNEAQLEKSRLLSDRFSAERPKGSFSTLEIQRTEQGDSAMYLCASSLDGEIMANEKLFFGSGTQLSVL.

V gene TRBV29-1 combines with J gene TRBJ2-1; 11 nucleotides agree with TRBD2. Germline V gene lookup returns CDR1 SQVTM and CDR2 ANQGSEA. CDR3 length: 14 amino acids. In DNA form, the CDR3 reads TGCGCGTGGGGTAGCGGGGGGGCCGTCAATGAGCAGTTCTTC. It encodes CAWGSGGAVNEQFF.

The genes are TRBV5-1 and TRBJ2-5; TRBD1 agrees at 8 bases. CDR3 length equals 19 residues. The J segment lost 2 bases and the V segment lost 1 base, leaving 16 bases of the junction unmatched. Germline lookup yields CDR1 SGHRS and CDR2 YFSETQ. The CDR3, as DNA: TGCGCCAGCAGCTTGCTGGGGAGTCAGGGGGCCCCCCATCAAGAGACCCAGTACTTC. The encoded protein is CASSLLGSQGAPHQETQYF.

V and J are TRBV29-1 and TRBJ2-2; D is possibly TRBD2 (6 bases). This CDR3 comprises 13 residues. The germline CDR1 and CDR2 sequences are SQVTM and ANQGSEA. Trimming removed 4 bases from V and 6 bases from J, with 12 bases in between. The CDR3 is CSVGRASAGELFF. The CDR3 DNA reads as TGCAGCGTTGGGAGGGCATCGGCCGGGGAGCTGTTTTTT.

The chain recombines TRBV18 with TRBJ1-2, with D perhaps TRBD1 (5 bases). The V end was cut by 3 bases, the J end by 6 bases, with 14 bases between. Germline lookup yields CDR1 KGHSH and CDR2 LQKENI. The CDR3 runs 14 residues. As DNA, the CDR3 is TGTGCCAGCTCACCTGGCGGCAGGGCCGATGGCTACACCTTC. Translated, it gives CASSPGGRADGYTF. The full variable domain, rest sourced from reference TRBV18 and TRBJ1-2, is NAGVMQNPRHLVRRRGQEARLRCSPMKGHSHVYWYRQLPEEGLKFMVYLQKENIIDESGMPKERFSAEFPKEGPSILRIQQVVRGDSAAYFCASSPGGRADGYTFGSGTRLTVV.

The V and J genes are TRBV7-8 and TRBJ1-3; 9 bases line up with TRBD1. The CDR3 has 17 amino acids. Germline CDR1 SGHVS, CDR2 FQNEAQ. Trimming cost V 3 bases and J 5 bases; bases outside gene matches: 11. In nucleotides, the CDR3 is TGTGCCAGCAGCTTCCACCCGGGAGGACAGGGGAGAAACACCATATATTTT. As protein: CASSFHPGGQGRNTIYF.

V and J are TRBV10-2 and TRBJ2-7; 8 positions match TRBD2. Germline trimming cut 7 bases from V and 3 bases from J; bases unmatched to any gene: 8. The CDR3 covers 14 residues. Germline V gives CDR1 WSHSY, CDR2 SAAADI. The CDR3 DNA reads TGCGCCAGCACCTCTGGGACTAGGCACTACGAGCAGTACTTC. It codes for CASTSGTRHYEQYF.